This T cell receptor beta chain was captured by sequencing in a study of cytomegalovirus exposure and HLA in healthy donors. This clone was seen once. Antigen: not known. Study findings and constraints: Equally common other TCR beta chains were less clonally expanded than HLA-associated ones, a later analysis found. Later on, an analysis showed TCR association rates differing by HLA locus, with DRB1 the most and HLA-C the fewest.

The PCR made use of 60 Vbeta and 13 Jbeta primers. TCRdb's copy holds only in-frame clones and misses some; the assay was immunoSEQ multiplex PCR. There are around 67,000 clones in the sample; approximately 92% occur only once, and roughly 12% lies in the top ten. This CDR3 has 16 amino acids. CDR1 is SGHRS and CDR2 is YFSETQ in the germline V gene. The specimen sequenced was PBMCs. The chain has TRBV5-1 and TRBJ2-5; 9 nucleotides align to TRBD1. The closer fit of TRBJ2-7 to the DNA end suggests the J call may be wrong. The sequence derives from a woman younger than 45 in good health and CMV-seropositive. CDR3 DNA sequence: TGCGCCAGCAGCTTGAGTCCGGGACAGGGCCTCTACGAGCAGTACTTC. Translation: CASSLSPGQGLYEQYF.